This T cell receptor (beta chain) was observed in a study of blood T cell repertoires in COVID-19. Looking at the study overall: Collection of acute and convalescent COVID-19 samples took place in the United States, Italy and Spain. Sample material is recorded as cDNA or gDNA derived from T cells, B-cell-depleted T cells, or PBMCs.

In the original processing: Amplification from reference gene primers served as the basis for estimated nucleated cell counts. Assay: immunoSEQ multiplex PCR; the TCRdb copy retains only in-frame clones and omits some. Clone size and the V and J calls come from that table; the DNA yielded D and trimming. The data show 140,000 or so clones, 80% to 90% seen once. CDR1 MGHRA and CDR2 YSYEKL come from the germline V gene. Losses at the gene ends were 1 base for V and 2 bases for J; bases not matched to a gene: 5. There are 17 residues in the CDR3. Study members were between roughly 18 and 100 years old and lived in over 20 US regions.

The sequenced sample was PBMCs or T cells enriched from blood (not recorded which). This clonotype was sampled from a woman in her forties or fifties with acute COVID-19. J is TRBJ2-7 and V is TRBV4-1; 13 bases are a match to TRBD2. The CDR3 reads CASSQVSGLAGTYEQYF. CDR3 in DNA: TGCGCCAGCAGCCAAGTGTCGGGACTAGCGGGGACCTACGAGCAGTACTTC.